Below, one T cell receptor beta chain is given with its context. This sample is drawn from a study of cytomegalovirus exposure and HLA in healthy donors. The study ran its PCR with 60 Vbeta and 13 Jbeta primers. This table comes from immunoSEQ multiplex PCR, and its TCRdb copy is limited to in-frame clones, with some not included. This sample's clone table lists tens of thousands of clones. This CDR3 contains 16 residues. Trimming cost V 3 bases and J 5 bases, with 19 bases left between them. Germline-derived CDR1 and CDR2 are KGHSH and LQKENI. The TCR sequence derives from a woman in her fifties or sixties in good health and CMV-seronegative. Sequenced material: PBMCs. The rearrangement uses TRBV18 and TRBJ2-5; D is unclear. The CDR3 loop is CASSPLTLTPRETQYF. The CDR3 DNA is TGTGCCAGCTCACCCTTGACGCTGACCCCTAGGGAGACCCAGTACTTC.